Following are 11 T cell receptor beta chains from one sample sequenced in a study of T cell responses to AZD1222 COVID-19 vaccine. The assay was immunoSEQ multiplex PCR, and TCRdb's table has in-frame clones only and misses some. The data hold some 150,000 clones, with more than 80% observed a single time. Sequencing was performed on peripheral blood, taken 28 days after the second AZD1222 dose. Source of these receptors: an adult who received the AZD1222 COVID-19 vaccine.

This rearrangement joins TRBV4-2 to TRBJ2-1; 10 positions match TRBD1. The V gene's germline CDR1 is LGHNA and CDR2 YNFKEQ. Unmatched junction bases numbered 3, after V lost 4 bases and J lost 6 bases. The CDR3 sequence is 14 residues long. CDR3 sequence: CASSPGQGINEQFF. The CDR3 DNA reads TGTGCCAGCAGCCCGGGACAGGGGATCAATGAGCAGTTCTTC.

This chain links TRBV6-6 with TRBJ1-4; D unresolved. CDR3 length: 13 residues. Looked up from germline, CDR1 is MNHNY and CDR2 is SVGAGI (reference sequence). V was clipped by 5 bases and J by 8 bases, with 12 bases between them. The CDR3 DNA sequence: TGTGCCAGCAGTGACCTTAGAGGCGAAAAACTGTTTTTT. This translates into CASSDLRGEKLFF.

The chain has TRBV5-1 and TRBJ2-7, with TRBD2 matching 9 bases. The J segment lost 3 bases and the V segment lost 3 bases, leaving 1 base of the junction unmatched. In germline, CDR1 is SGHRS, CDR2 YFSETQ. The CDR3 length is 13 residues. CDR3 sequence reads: CASSSTSGYEQYF. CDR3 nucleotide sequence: TGCGCCAGCAGCTCGACTAGCGGCTACGAGCAGTACTTC.

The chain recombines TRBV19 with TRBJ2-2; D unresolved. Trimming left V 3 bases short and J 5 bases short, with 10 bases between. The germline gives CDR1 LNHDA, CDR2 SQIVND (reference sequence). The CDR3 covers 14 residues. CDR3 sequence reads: CASSIYGSTGELFF. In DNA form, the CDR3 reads TGTGCCAGTAGTATCTATGGGTCAACCGGGGAGCTGTTTTTT. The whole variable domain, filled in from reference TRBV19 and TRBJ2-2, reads DGGITQSPKYLFRKEGQNVTLSCEQNLNHDAMYWYRQDPGQGLRLIYYSQIVNDFQKGDIAEGYSVSREKKESFPLTVTSAQKNPTAFYLCASSIYGSTGELFFGEGSRLTVL.

CDR3 bases: TGCGCCAGCAGCTTGGCTAGCGGGGGCGTCACCGGGGAGCTGTTTTTT. This sequence encodes CASSLASGGVTGELFF. The gene calls are TRBV5-1 and TRBJ2-2; 10 nucleotides agree with TRBD2. Germline trimming cut 0 bases from V and 4 bases from J; bases unmatched to any gene: 3. CDR1 is SGHRS and CDR2 is YFSETQ in the germline V gene. The CDR3 is 16 amino acids.

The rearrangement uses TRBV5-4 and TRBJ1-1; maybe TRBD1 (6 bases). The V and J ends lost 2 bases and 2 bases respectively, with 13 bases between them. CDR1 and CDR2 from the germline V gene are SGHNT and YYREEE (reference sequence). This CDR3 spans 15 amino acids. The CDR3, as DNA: TGTGCCAGCAGCTTCTCCGGGGGCCTAAACACTGAAGCTTTCTTT. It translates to CASSFSGGLNTEAFF.

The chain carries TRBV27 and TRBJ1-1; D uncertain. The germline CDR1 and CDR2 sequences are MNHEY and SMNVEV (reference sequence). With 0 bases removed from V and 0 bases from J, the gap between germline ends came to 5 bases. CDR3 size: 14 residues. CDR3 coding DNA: TGTGCCAGCAGTTTATCACGAATGAACACTGAAGCTTTCTTT. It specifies CASSLSRMNTEAFF.

CDR3 sequence: CASSPEVQGRINSPLHF. The DNA of the CDR3 is TGTGCCAGCAGCCCTGAAGTTCAGGGGAGGATTAATTCACCCCTCCACTTT. The chain carries TRBV9 and TRBJ1-6; possibly TRBD1 for D (6 bases). CDR3 length equals 17 residues. Germline V gives CDR1 SGDLS, CDR2 YYNGEE. V lost 4 bases and J lost 6, with 20 bases in between.

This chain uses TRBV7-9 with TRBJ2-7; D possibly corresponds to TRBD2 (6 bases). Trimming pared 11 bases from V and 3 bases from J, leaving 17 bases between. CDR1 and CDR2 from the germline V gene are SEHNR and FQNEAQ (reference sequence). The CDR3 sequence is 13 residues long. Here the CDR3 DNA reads TGTGCCGTAACCCCCCAGGAGGGCTACGAGCAGTACTTC. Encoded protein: CAVTPQEGYEQYF.

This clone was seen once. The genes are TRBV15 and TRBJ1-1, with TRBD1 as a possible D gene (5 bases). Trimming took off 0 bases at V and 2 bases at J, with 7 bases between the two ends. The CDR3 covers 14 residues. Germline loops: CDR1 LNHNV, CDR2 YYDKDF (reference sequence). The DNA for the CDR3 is TGTGCCACCAGCAGAGACGGGGGAAACACTGAAGCTTTCTTT. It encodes CATSRDGGNTEAFF.

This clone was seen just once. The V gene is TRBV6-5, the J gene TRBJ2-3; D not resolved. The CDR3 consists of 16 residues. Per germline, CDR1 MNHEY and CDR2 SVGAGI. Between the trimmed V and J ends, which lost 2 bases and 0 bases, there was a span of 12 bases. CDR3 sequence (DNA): TGTGCCAGCAGTTACGGCTGGCCACCTAGCACAGATACGCAGTATTTT. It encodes CASSYGWPPSTDTQYF.